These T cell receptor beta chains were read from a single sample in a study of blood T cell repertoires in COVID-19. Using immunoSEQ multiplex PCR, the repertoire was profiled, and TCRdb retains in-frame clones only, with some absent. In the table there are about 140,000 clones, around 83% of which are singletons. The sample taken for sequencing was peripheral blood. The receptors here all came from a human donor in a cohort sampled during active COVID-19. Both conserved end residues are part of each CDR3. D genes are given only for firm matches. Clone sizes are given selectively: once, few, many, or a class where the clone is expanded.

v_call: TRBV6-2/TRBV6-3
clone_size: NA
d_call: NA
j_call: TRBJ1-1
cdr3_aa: CASSYAGVLAQNTEAFF
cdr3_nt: TGTGCCAGCAGTTACGCGGGGGTATTAGCGCAGAACACTGAAGCTTTCTTT

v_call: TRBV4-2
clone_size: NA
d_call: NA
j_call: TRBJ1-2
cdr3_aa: CASSQDLAAYGYTF
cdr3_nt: TGTGCCAGCAGCCAAGATCTAGCGGCCTATGGCTACACCTTC

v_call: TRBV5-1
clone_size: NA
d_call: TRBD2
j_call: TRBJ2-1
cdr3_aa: CASSSGLAGYNEQFF
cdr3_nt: TGCGCCAGCAGCTCCGGACTAGCGGGCTACAATGAGCAGTTCTTC

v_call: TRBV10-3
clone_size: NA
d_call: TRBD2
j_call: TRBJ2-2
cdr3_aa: CAIGLGLEVGELFF
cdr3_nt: TGTGCCATCGGTTTGGGACTAGAGGTCGGGGAGCTGTTTTTT

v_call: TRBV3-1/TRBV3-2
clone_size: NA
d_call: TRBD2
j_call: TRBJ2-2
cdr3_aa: CASELAGSDTGELFF
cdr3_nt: TGTGCCAGCGAACTAGCGGGTTCAGACACCGGGGAGCTGTTTTTT

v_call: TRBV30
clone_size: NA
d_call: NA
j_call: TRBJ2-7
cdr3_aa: CAWDSTYEQYF
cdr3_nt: TGTGCCTGGGACAGCACCTACGAGCAGTACTTC

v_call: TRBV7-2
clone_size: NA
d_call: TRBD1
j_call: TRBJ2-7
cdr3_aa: CASSSPGQTTYEQYF
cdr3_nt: TGTGCCAGCAGCAGTCCGGGACAGACGACCTACGAGCAGTACTTC

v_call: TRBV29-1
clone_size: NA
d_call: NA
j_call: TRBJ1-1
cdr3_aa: CSVSLGSNTEAFF
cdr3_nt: TGCAGCGTTTCGCTGGGCAGCAACACTGAAGCTTTCTTT

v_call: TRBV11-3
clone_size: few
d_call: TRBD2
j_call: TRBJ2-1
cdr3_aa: CASSSGLAGINEQFF
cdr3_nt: TGTGCCAGCAGCTCCGGACTAGCGGGTATCAATGAGCAGTTCTTC

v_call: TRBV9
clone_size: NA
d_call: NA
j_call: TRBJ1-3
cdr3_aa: CAKEDRFSGNTIYF
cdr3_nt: TGTGCCAAAGAAGACAGATTCTCTGGAAACACCATATATTTT

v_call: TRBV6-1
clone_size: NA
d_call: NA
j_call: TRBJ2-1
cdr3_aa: CASSDPEGVSYNEQFF
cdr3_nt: TGTGCCAGCAGTGATCCGGAGGGCGTCTCCTACAATGAGCAGTTCTTC